A single sample is the source of the 22 T cell receptor beta chains below, sequenced in a study of neurological immune-mediated disorders. Each CDR3 protein is one row after TCRdb ran MiXCR on the 5' RACE reads. The repertoire includes about 27,000 distinct CDR3 sequences, under 25% of them detected once, and 16% sits in the top ten. The material sequenced was PBMCs. Source of these receptors: a woman aged 55-69 years in good health.

This clonotype was observed many times. The chain combines TRBV5-1 with TRBJ2-2, with 9 bases aligning to TRBD2. V was clipped by 5 bases and J by 0 bases; unmatched bases: 8. Germline CDR1 and CDR2: SGHRS and YFSETQ. The CDR3 spans 17 residues. The CDR3 here is CASRAAGTSPNTGELFF. In nucleotides, the CDR3 is TGCGCCAGCAGAGCCGCCGGGACTAGCCCGAACACCGGGGAGCTGTTTTTT. The full variable domain, in which reference TRBV5-1 and TRBJ2-2 provide the parts outside the CDR3, is KAGVTQTPRYLIKTRGQQVTLSCSPISGHRSVSWYQQTPGQGLQFLFEYFSETQRNKGNFPGRFSGRQFSNSRSEMNVSTLELGDSALYLCASRAAGTSPNTGELFFGEGSRLTVL.

This clonotype was detected ten times or more. The chain is built from TRBV29-1 and TRBJ1-1, with unresolved D. V gave up 7 bases and J gave up 5 bases, with 11 bases separating them. There are 11 residues in the CDR3. Germline-derived CDR1 and CDR2 are SQVTM and ANQGSEA. As DNA, the CDR3 is TGCAGCGACGGGAGAGCTACTGAAGCTTTCTTT. It is translated as CSDGRATEAFF.

This clonotype was found once. The V and J genes are TRBV5-1 and TRBJ2-3, with D tentatively TRBD2 (8 bases). CDR1 is SGHRS and CDR2 is YFSETQ in the germline V gene. This CDR3 comprises 16 residues. The V gene lost 5 bases and the J gene lost 6 bases, with 22 bases spanning the gap. The CDR3 protein is CASSSDFSGGGDTQYF. In DNA form, the CDR3 reads TGCGCCAGCAGTAGTGACTTTTCGGGAGGGGGCGATACGCAGTATTTT.

The V and J genes are TRBV19 and TRBJ1-6; D not certain. The germline V gene has CDR1 LNHDA and CDR2 SQIVND (reference sequence). V was trimmed by 2 bases and J by 0 bases, leaving 2 bases between them. The CDR3 contains 14 residues. The CDR3 bases are TGTGCCAGTAGTATAACCTCCTATAATTCACCCCTCCACTTT. It translates to CASSITSYNSPLHF.

This clonotype was picked up a small number of times. The chain combines TRBV30 with TRBJ1-5; tentative D call: TRBD1 (5 bases). V gave up 0 bases and J gave up 6 bases, with 9 bases separating them. Germline CDR1 is GTSNPN and CDR2 is SVGIG (reference sequence). There are 13 residues in the CDR3. In nucleotides, the CDR3 is TGTGCCTGGAGTGTCGGAGGGACTCAGCCCCAGCATTTT. Translation: CAWSVGGTQPQHF.

The chain links TRBV20-1 to TRBJ2-1, with no clear D. The CDR3 runs 10 residues. V was clipped by 3 bases and J by 7 bases, with 4 bases between them. Per germline, CDR1 DFQATT and CDR2 SNEGSKA (reference sequence). Here the CDR3 reads CSASENEQFF. DNA of the CDR3: TGCAGTGCTAGCGAGAATGAGCAGTTCTTC.

This clonotype was seen many times. The chain links TRBV4-1 to TRBJ2-7, with D uncertain. The CDR3 runs 13 residues. CDR1 is MGHRA, CDR2 YSYEKL, per germline. V was pared by 2 bases and J by 5 bases, with 10 bases between. This CDR3 reads CASSQFFRDEQYF. As DNA, the CDR3 is TGCGCCAGCAGCCAATTTTTCCGGGACGAGCAGTACTTC.

The V gene is TRBV20-1, the J gene TRBJ1-5; tentatively, D is TRBD1 (5 bases). Trimming cost V 6 bases and J 8 bases, with 17 bases left between them. Germline values: CDR1 DFQATT, CDR2 SNEGSKA (reference sequence). The CDR3 runs 13 residues. CDR3 sequence reads: CSAPGQALEPQHF. In DNA, the CDR3 is TGCAGTGCCCCGGGGCAGGCCCTAGAGCCCCAGCATTTT.

In its sample, this clonotype was seen many times. The chain combines TRBV20-1 with TRBJ1-5, with TRBD1 matching over 11 bases. V lost 3 bases to trimming and J lost 7 bases; unmatched junction nucleotides: 8. The CDR3 length is 15 residues. Germline V CDR1 and CDR2: DFQATT, SNEGSKA (reference sequence). CDR3 protein: CSASRDRGLGQPQHF. For the CDR3, the DNA is TGCAGTGCTAGCCGGGACAGGGGGTTGGGGCAGCCCCAGCATTTT.

This clonotype was seen ten or more times. V usage is TRBV7-2 and J usage is TRBJ1-6, with D possibly matching TRBD1 (5 bases). CDR3 size: 15 residues. The V gene's germline CDR1 is SGHTA and CDR2 FQGNSA. V lost 2 bases, J lost 10 bases, and 15 bases lay in between. CDR3 bases: TGTGCCAGCAGCTTATTGCCGGGGACGGGATCACCCCTCCACTTT. Protein: CASSLLPGTGSPLHF.

This clonotype was observed many times. The gene calls are TRBV20-1 and TRBJ2-1; 13 bases fit TRBD2. The V and J ends lost 4 bases and 6 bases, in that order; junction bases with no gene match: 3. In germline, CDR1 is DFQATT, CDR2 SNEGSKA (reference sequence). This CDR3 spans 14 amino acids. The CDR3 bases are TGCAGTGCTACCCGACTAGCGGGAGGCAATGAGCAGTTCTTC. The encoded protein is CSATRLAGGNEQFF.

This clonotype was seen more than once but under ten times. The chain joins TRBV11-2 to TRBJ2-1; TRBD2 agrees at 12 bases. This CDR3 is 19 amino acids long. CDR1 is SGHAT, CDR2 FQNNGV, per germline. The V and J ends lost 6 bases and 5 bases, in that order; junction bases with no gene match: 17. CDR3 sequence (DNA): TGTGCCAGCAGTCCAAGGACTAGCGGGGCCCAAGGGATCCACAATGAGCAGTTCTTC. As protein: CASSPRTSGAQGIHNEQFF.

This clonotype occurred many times. The chain carries TRBV20-1 and TRBJ2-1; 10 bases agree with TRBD2. Trimming at V came to 5 bases and at J to 10 bases, leaving 8 bases not matched to a gene. Germline values: CDR1 DFQATT, CDR2 SNEGSKA (reference sequence). This CDR3 is 13 amino acids long. The CDR3 coding sequence is TGCAGTGCTCGAGGACTAGCGGAACTCGAGCAGTTCTTC. Translating it yields CSARGLAELEQFF.

This clonotype was counted at least ten times. J is TRBJ2-2 and V is TRBV21-1; TRBD1 reflects the table's D call only, with no check against the DNA. TRBV21-1 is annotated as a pseudogene. The CDR3 length is 20 residues. CDR3 DNA: TGTGCCAGCAGCAAAGGATCCGGGACATCTACTAGCGAGAACACCGGGGAGCTGTTTTTT. Translation: CASSKGSGTSTSENTGELFF.

This clonotype was seen repeatedly, ten times or more. The rearrangement links TRBV20-1 to TRBJ2-3; the match to TRBD2 covers 14 bases. Germline V gene lookup returns CDR1 DFQATT and CDR2 SNEGSKA (reference sequence). CDR3 length: 16 amino acids. Trimming took 6 bases from V and 3 from J; bases not matched to a gene: 8. Written as DNA, the CDR3 is TGCAGTGCCTCAAGACTAGCGGGGGGGCTGACAGATACGCAGTATTTT. Protein sequence: CSASRLAGGLTDTQYF.

This clonotype was picked up many times. The chain couples TRBV5-1 to TRBJ2-5; the match to TRBD2 covers 7 bases. The V and J ends lost 3 bases and 1 base, in that order; junction bases with no gene match: 0. CDR3 length equals 13 residues. Looked up from germline, CDR1 is SGHRS and CDR2 is YFSETQ. Here the CDR3 DNA reads TGCGCCAGCAGCTGGACTAGCCAAGAGACCCAGTACTTC. Translating gives CASSWTSQETQYF.

This clonotype ranks as medium-sized (0.01 to 0.1%). The rearrangement links TRBV12-3 or TRBV12-4 to TRBJ2-7, with D hard to call. CDR3 length: 16 residues. Trimming cost V 4 bases and J 2 bases, with 18 bases left between them. CDR3 in amino acids: CASSSLDQAPPYEQYF. CDR3 nucleotides: TGTGCCAGCAGTTCGCTTGATCAGGCTCCCCCCTACGAGCAGTACTTC.

Many counts were recorded for this clonotype. The rearrangement joins TRBV5-4 to TRBJ2-1; 10 bases line up with TRBD2. J was trimmed by 4 bases and V by 2 bases; bases with no gene match: 9. Germline V gene data show CDR1 as SGHNT and CDR2 as YYREEE (reference sequence). This CDR3 is 17 amino acids long. CDR3 sequence: CASSFGTSVQLYNEQFF. In DNA form, the CDR3 reads TGTGCCAGCAGCTTCGGGACTAGCGTGCAACTATACAATGAGCAGTTCTTC. Variable domain in full (rest from reference TRBV5-4 and TRBJ2-1): ETGVTQSPTHLIKTRGQQVTLRCSSQSGHNTVSWYQQALGQGPQFIFQYYREEENGRGNFPPRFSGLQFPNYSSELNVNALELDDSALYLCASSFGTSVQLYNEQFFGPGTRLTVL.

This clonotype was counted at least ten times. The genes are TRBV4-3 and TRBJ2-7; 7 bases agree with TRBD2. The germline V gene has CDR1 LGHNA and CDR2 YSLEER. The length of the CDR3 is 15 residues. Losses at the gene ends were 0 bases for V and 2 bases for J; bases not matched to a gene: 4. Here the CDR3 reads CASSQELGLTYEQYF. In DNA, the CDR3 is TGCGCCAGCAGCCAAGAATTGGGACTAACCTACGAGCAGTACTTC.

The gene calls are TRBV5-4 and TRBJ1-6; tentative D call: TRBD1 (5 bases). Germline-derived CDR1 and CDR2 are SGHNT and YYREEE (reference sequence). With 0 bases removed from V and 10 bases from J, the gap between germline ends came to 17 bases. This CDR3 is 16 amino acids long. The CDR3 is CASSLGSGTRTSPLHF. DNA of the CDR3: TGTGCCAGCAGCTTGGGATCCGGGACCCGTACCTCACCCCTCCACTTT.

This clonotype has at least ten counts. The CDR3 reads CSASIGRAGLGEQFF. In DNA form, the CDR3 reads TGCAGCGCTTCCATTGGCAGGGCCGGGCTAGGTGAGCAGTTCTTC. The V call is TRBV29-1, the J call TRBJ2-1; the D gene is possibly TRBD1 (5 bases). The CDR3 runs to 15 residues. V lost 7 bases and J lost 9, with 25 bases in between. Germline V gene data show CDR1 as SQVTM and CDR2 as ANQGSEA.

In this sample, this clonotype turned up many times. This chain connects TRBV5-1 to TRBJ2-1; TRBD1 matches 8 bases. V shed 0 bases and J 6 bases; nucleotides not matched to a gene: 8. Germline CDR1 and CDR2: SGHRS and YFSETQ. The CDR3 is 16 residues long. CDR3 sequence (DNA): TGCGCCAGCAGCTTGGTCAGTCAGGGGGCAGGCAATGAGCAGTTCTTC. This encodes CASSLVSQGAGNEQFF.